The rows below give T cell receptor beta chains drawn from one sample of a study of cytomegalovirus exposure and HLA in healthy donors. TCRdb's table, derived via immunoSEQ multiplex PCR, lists solely in-frame clones and lacks some. Among about 77,000 clones, about 80% were seen once, and the ten largest hold roughly 3.5%. Sample: PBMCs. These receptors were collected from a man aged 35-49 years in good health and CMV-seronegative. Each CDR3 is given with its conserved first and last residue. Fields, in order: clone size, J gene, D gene, V gene, CDR3 protein, CDR3 DNA. A D gene is named only where the DNA matches it firmly. Part of the rows lack a size; the others show once, few, many or a class for expanded clones.

abundance: -
j_gene: TRBJ2-7
d_gene: -
v_gene: TRBV5-1
CDR3aa: CASSPTSGRSYEQYF
CDR3nt: TGCGCCAGCAGCCCTACCTCAGGGCGCTCCTACGAGCAGTACTTC

abundance: few
j_gene: TRBJ1-1
d_gene: TRBD1
v_gene: TRBV19
CDR3aa: CASSRTGGRRPEAFF
CDR3nt: TGTGCCAGTAGTAGAACAGGGGGCCGAAGACCTGAAGCTTTCTTT

abundance: -
j_gene: TRBJ1-4
d_gene: -
v_gene: TRBV5-1
CDR3aa: CASSLGTSEEKLFF
CDR3nt: TGCGCCAGCAGCCTCGGGACATCGGAGGAAAAACTGTTTTTT

abundance: -
j_gene: TRBJ1-1
d_gene: TRBD1
v_gene: TRBV4-1
CDR3aa: CASSLQGGLNTEAFF
CDR3nt: TGCGCCAGCAGCCTTCAGGGGGGCTTGAACACTGAAGCTTTCTTT

abundance: -
j_gene: TRBJ1-4
d_gene: -
v_gene: TRBV9
CDR3aa: CASSVALGANEKLFF
CDR3nt: TGTGCCAGCAGCGTAGCCCTAGGTGCTAATGAAAAACTGTTTTTT

abundance: -
j_gene: TRBJ2-1
d_gene: -
v_gene: TRBV2
CDR3aa: CASSGTNYNEQFF
CDR3nt: TGTGCCAGCAGTGGGACTAACTACAATGAGCAGTTCTTC

abundance: -
j_gene: TRBJ2-3
d_gene: -
v_gene: TRBV2
CDR3aa: CASRPPPGHTRIPTDTQYF
CDR3nt: TGTGCCAGCAGACCCCCCCCGGGACACACTAGGATTCCCACAGATACGCAGTATTTT

abundance: -
j_gene: TRBJ2-1
d_gene: -
v_gene: TRBV30
CDR3aa: CAWSVRGGSEQFF
CDR3nt: TGTGCCTGGAGTGTACGAGGGGGTTCTGAGCAGTTCTTC

abundance: -
j_gene: TRBJ1-2
d_gene: TRBD1
v_gene: TRBV5-4
CDR3aa: CASSSPFNRGSGGYTF
CDR3nt: TGTGCCAGCAGCTCCCCTTTCAACAGGGGATCGGGGGGCTACACCTTC

abundance: -
j_gene: TRBJ1-5
d_gene: TRBD1
v_gene: TRBV18
CDR3aa: CASSPDRGEPQHF
CDR3nt: TGTGCCAGCTCACCGGACAGGGGCGAGCCCCAGCATTTT

abundance: few
j_gene: TRBJ2-7
d_gene: -
v_gene: TRBV5-1
CDR3aa: CASSLSDSEQYF
CDR3nt: TGCGCCAGCAGCCTCAGCGACAGCGAGCAGTACTTC

abundance: few
j_gene: TRBJ1-5
d_gene: -
v_gene: TRBV6-1
CDR3aa: CASTPQGWGNQPQHF
CDR3nt: TGTGCCAGCACGCCACAGGGCTGGGGCAATCAGCCCCAGCATTTT

abundance: -
j_gene: TRBJ2-7
d_gene: TRBD2
v_gene: TRBV5-1
CDR3aa: CASSTPAGDSYEQYF
CDR3nt: TGCGCCAGCAGCACACCGGCGGGAGACTCCTACGAGCAGTACTTC

abundance: -
j_gene: TRBJ1-5
d_gene: TRBD1
v_gene: TRBV7-9
CDR3aa: CASSLVVRGVHQPQHF
CDR3nt: TGTGCCAGCAGCTTAGTCGTCAGGGGGGTACATCAGCCCCAGCATTTT

abundance: -
j_gene: TRBJ1-2
d_gene: -
v_gene: TRBV7-2
CDR3aa: CASSLGQGPNYGYTF
CDR3nt: TGTGCCAGCAGCTTAGGGCAGGGCCCGAACTATGGCTACACCTTC

abundance: few
j_gene: TRBJ2-1
d_gene: -
v_gene: TRBV6-6
CDR3aa: CASRLGHTNEQFF
CDR3nt: TGTGCCAGCAGACTCGGACATACCAATGAGCAGTTCTTC

abundance: -
j_gene: TRBJ1-5
d_gene: -
v_gene: TRBV5-8
CDR3aa: CASSSRPQHF
CDR3nt: TGTGCCAGCAGCTCCCGGCCCCAGCATTTT

abundance: few
j_gene: TRBJ2-5
d_gene: TRBD1
v_gene: TRBV28
CDR3aa: CASSFWGQGAETQYF
CDR3nt: TGTGCCAGCAGTTTTTGGGGACAGGGGGCAGAGACCCAGTACTTC

abundance: -
j_gene: TRBJ2-7
d_gene: -
v_gene: TRBV4-2
CDR3aa: CASSQGTLADEQYF
CDR3nt: TGTGCCAGCAGCCAGGGTACCTTGGCGGACGAGCAGTACTTC

abundance: -
j_gene: TRBJ1-3
d_gene: TRBD1
v_gene: TRBV11-2
CDR3aa: CASTDRGQGNTIYF
CDR3nt: TGTGCCAGCACAGACAGGGGGCAAGGAAACACCATATATTTT

abundance: -
j_gene: TRBJ1-4
d_gene: -
v_gene: TRBV19
CDR3aa: CASSIEGNEGNEKLFF
CDR3nt: TGTGCCAGTAGTATAGAGGGGAATGAGGGTAATGAAAAACTGTTTTTT

abundance: -
j_gene: TRBJ2-2
d_gene: -
v_gene: TRBV6-1
CDR3aa: CASMTVQNTGELFF
CDR3nt: TGTGCCAGCATGACAGTCCAGAACACCGGGGAGCTGTTTTTT

abundance: -
j_gene: TRBJ2-3
d_gene: -
v_gene: TRBV11-3
CDR3aa: CASSRGIPSTDTQYF
CDR3nt: TGTGCCAGCAGCCGGGGGATCCCAAGCACAGATACGCAGTATTTT

abundance: -
j_gene: TRBJ2-7
d_gene: -
v_gene: TRBV5-6
CDR3aa: CASSRSGVYEQYF
CDR3nt: TGTGCCAGCAGCCGATCGGGAGTCTACGAGCAGTACTTC

abundance: -
j_gene: TRBJ2-2
d_gene: -
v_gene: TRBV7-8
CDR3aa: CASSLQTGISTGELFF
CDR3nt: TGTGCCAGCAGCTTGCAGACAGGAATAAGCACCGGGGAGCTGTTTTTT

abundance: once
j_gene: TRBJ1-2
d_gene: -
v_gene: TRBV6-5
CDR3aa: CASSYSRSQINYGYTF
CDR3nt: TGTGCCAGCAGTTACTCGCGGTCCCAGATTAACTATGGCTACACCTTC

abundance: -
j_gene: TRBJ1-1
d_gene: -
v_gene: TRBV6-5
CDR3aa: CASKPRVNLNTEAFF
CDR3nt: TGTGCCAGCAAGCCCCGAGTAAACTTGAACACTGAAGCTTTCTTT

abundance: -
j_gene: TRBJ2-2
d_gene: -
v_gene: TRBV5-1
CDR3aa: CASSLQGDTGELFF
CDR3nt: TGCGCCAGCAGCTTACAGGGCGACACCGGGGAGCTGTTTTTT

abundance: -
j_gene: TRBJ2-7
d_gene: -
v_gene: TRBV7-3
CDR3aa: CASSLDSGSSYEQYF
CDR3nt: TGTGCCAGCAGCTTAGATTCCGGGAGCTCCTACGAGCAGTACTTC

abundance: few
j_gene: TRBJ2-7
d_gene: -
v_gene: TRBV6-1
CDR3aa: CASTPQGSYEQYF
CDR3nt: TGTGCCAGCACCCCCCAGGGCTCCTACGAGCAGTACTTC

abundance: -
j_gene: TRBJ1-5
d_gene: TRBD1
v_gene: TRBV4-3
CDR3aa: CASSQTRGGEQPQHF
CDR3nt: TGCGCCAGCAGCCAGACCCGAGGGGGCGAACAGCCCCAGCATTTT

abundance: -
j_gene: TRBJ2-7
d_gene: -
v_gene: TRBV27
CDR3aa: CASSLIGTSYEQYF
CDR3nt: TGTGCCAGCAGTTTAATCGGGACAAGTTACGAGCAGTACTTC

abundance: -
j_gene: TRBJ2-1
d_gene: TRBD2
v_gene: TRBV2
CDR3aa: CARLSPGGNEQFF
CDR3nt: TGTGCCAGACTGTCTCCGGGGGGCAATGAGCAGTTCTTC

abundance: once
j_gene: TRBJ1-2
d_gene: TRBD1
v_gene: TRBV6-5
CDR3aa: CASSYSGQGGSYGYTF
CDR3nt: TGTGCCAGCAGTTACTCCGGACAGGGGGGAAGCTATGGCTACACCTTC

abundance: -
j_gene: TRBJ2-5
d_gene: -
v_gene: TRBV7-2
CDR3aa: CASSGQAQETQYF
CDR3nt: TGTGCCAGCAGCGGTCAGGCCCAAGAGACCCAGTACTTC

abundance: -
j_gene: TRBJ2-3
d_gene: TRBD2
v_gene: TRBV6-1
CDR3aa: CASSGAGGSDTQYF
CDR3nt: TGTGCCAGCAGCGGAGCGGGGGGTTCAGATACGCAGTATTTT

abundance: -
j_gene: TRBJ2-5
d_gene: TRBD1
v_gene: TRBV9
CDR3aa: CASSPGTVQETQYF
CDR3nt: TGTGCCAGCAGCCCCGGGACAGTTCAAGAGACCCAGTACTTC

abundance: -
j_gene: TRBJ1-6
d_gene: -
v_gene: TRBV30
CDR3aa: CAWARTAYSPLHF
CDR3nt: TGTGCCTGGGCTCGGACAGCTTATTCACCCCTCCACTTT

abundance: -
j_gene: TRBJ2-1
d_gene: TRBD1
v_gene: TRBV5-5
CDR3aa: CASSPGQNSYNEQFF
CDR3nt: TGTGCCAGCAGCCCGGGACAGAACTCCTACAATGAGCAGTTCTTC

abundance: -
j_gene: TRBJ2-2
d_gene: -
v_gene: TRBV11-2
CDR3aa: CASSFGGELFF
CDR3nt: TGTGCCAGCAGCTTCGGCGGGGAGCTGTTTTTT

abundance: -
j_gene: TRBJ2-2
d_gene: -
v_gene: TRBV6-4
CDR3aa: CASSDGGARTGELFF
CDR3nt: TGTGCCAGCAGTGACGGGGGGGCGAGGACCGGGGAGCTGTTTTTT

abundance: -
j_gene: TRBJ1-2
d_gene: TRBD1
v_gene: TRBV4-1
CDR3aa: CASSPLGQGNGYTF
CDR3nt: TGCGCCAGCAGCCCCCTCGGACAGGGTAATGGCTACACCTTC

abundance: -
j_gene: TRBJ1-2
d_gene: -
v_gene: TRBV7-3
CDR3aa: CASSSSAGGLPRGYTF
CDR3nt: TGTGCCAGCAGCTCCTCCGCAGGAGGGCTACCTCGGGGCTACACCTTC

abundance: -
j_gene: TRBJ2-3
d_gene: TRBD2
v_gene: TRBV7-9
CDR3aa: CASSHGGADTQYF
CDR3nt: TGTGCCAGCAGCCACGGGGGGGCAGATACGCAGTATTTT

abundance: -
j_gene: TRBJ2-1
d_gene: TRBD1
v_gene: TRBV4-3
CDR3aa: CASSLGQIIGGEQFF
CDR3nt: TGCGCCAGCAGCCTGGGACAGATCATCGGTGGTGAGCAGTTCTTC

abundance: -
j_gene: TRBJ2-2
d_gene: -
v_gene: TRBV11-3
CDR3aa: CASSLQGRGELFF
CDR3nt: TGTGCCAGCAGCTTACAGGGGCGCGGGGAGCTGTTTTTT

abundance: -
j_gene: TRBJ2-7
d_gene: TRBD1
v_gene: TRBV30
CDR3aa: CAWSEQGASYEQYF
CDR3nt: TGTGCCTGGAGTGAGCAGGGGGCTTCCTACGAGCAGTACTTC

abundance: -
j_gene: TRBJ2-5
d_gene: TRBD1
v_gene: TRBV7-2
CDR3aa: CASSRDSEKTQYF
CDR3nt: TGTGCCAGCAGCCGGGACAGTGAGAAGACCCAGTACTTC

abundance: few
j_gene: TRBJ1-1
d_gene: TRBD1
v_gene: TRBV4-1
CDR3aa: CASSLAGGSEAFF
CDR3nt: TGCGCCAGCAGTTTGGCAGGGGGCAGTGAAGCTTTCTTT

abundance: few
j_gene: TRBJ1-2
d_gene: -
v_gene: TRBV6-5
CDR3aa: CASSYSRQNGYTF
CDR3nt: TGTGCCAGCAGTTACTCGAGGCAGAATGGCTACACCTTC

abundance: -
j_gene: TRBJ2-1
d_gene: -
v_gene: TRBV11-1
CDR3aa: CASSLRQALYNEQFF
CDR3nt: TGTGCCAGCAGCTTACGCCAGGCCCTCTACAATGAGCAGTTCTTC

abundance: -
j_gene: TRBJ1-4
d_gene: TRBD1
v_gene: TRBV9
CDR3aa: CASSVNDRGEKLFF
CDR3nt: TGTGCCAGCAGCGTCAACGACAGGGGTGAAAAACTGTTTTTT

abundance: -
j_gene: TRBJ1-4
d_gene: -
v_gene: TRBV19
CDR3aa: CASSIDREKLFF
CDR3nt: TGTGCCAGTAGTATTGACAGGGAAAAACTGTTTTTT

abundance: -
j_gene: TRBJ2-6
d_gene: -
v_gene: TRBV2
CDR3aa: CASHSSGANVLTF
CDR3nt: TGTGCCAGCCACAGCTCTGGGGCCAACGTCCTGACTTTC

abundance: medium-sized
j_gene: TRBJ2-7
d_gene: TRBD1
v_gene: TRBV5-8
CDR3aa: CASSIGGGQGTGEQYF
CDR3nt: TGTGCCAGCAGCATTGGGGGAGGACAGGGAACGGGGGAGCAGTACTTC

abundance: -
j_gene: TRBJ1-3
d_gene: TRBD1
v_gene: TRBV9
CDR3aa: CASSVPGTGKAGNTIYF
CDR3nt: TGTGCCAGCAGCGTTCCCGGGACAGGCAAAGCTGGAAACACCATATATTTT

abundance: -
j_gene: TRBJ1-1
d_gene: TRBD1
v_gene: TRBV27
CDR3aa: CASSKRQGEAFF
CDR3nt: TGTGCCAGCAGTAAACGACAGGGGGAAGCTTTCTTT

abundance: -
j_gene: TRBJ2-7
d_gene: -
v_gene: TRBV18
CDR3aa: CASSPPQGRGYEQYF
CDR3nt: TGTGCCAGCTCACCACCTCAGGGGCGAGGGTACGAGCAGTACTTC

abundance: -
j_gene: TRBJ1-2
d_gene: TRBD1
v_gene: TRBV27
CDR3aa: CASSSTGFPRYGYTF
CDR3nt: TGTGCCAGCAGTTCGACAGGGTTCCCTAGGTATGGCTACACCTTC

abundance: once
j_gene: TRBJ1-1
d_gene: TRBD1
v_gene: TRBV7-2
CDR3aa: CASSTRTGLGAFF
CDR3nt: TGTGCCAGCAGCACACGGACAGGGCTCGGTGCTTTCTTT